One sample yielded the 24 T cell receptor beta chains listed below, sequenced in a study of beta chain features in type 1 diabetes. Study-wide results and limits: When Type 1 diabetes patients were examined, their TCRB CDR3s proved moderately but significantly shorter in all four CD4+ subsets.

Which antigens these TCRs recognize remains unknown. Of the isolated RNA, all was reverse transcribed, and so the sequenced material was expressed TCRB transcripts. Some clones are missing from TCRdb's copy, which holds only in-frame ones; the method was immunoSEQ multiplex PCR. This table holds roughly 150,000 clones, about 7.8% found once. Sequencing was carried out using central memory CD4+ T cells from blood. The receptors derive from a woman aged 40 to 55 with type 1 diabetes.

The table lists this clone with many counts. The rearrangement links TRBV5-1 to TRBJ2-6; 9 bases line up with TRBD1. From germline, CDR1 is SGHRS and CDR2 YFSETQ. The CDR3 length is 18 residues. J lost 0 bases, V lost 4 bases, and 8 bases had no gene match. Here the CDR3 reads CASSPRQGVSSGANVLTF. DNA of the CDR3: TGCGCCAGCAGCCCCCGACAGGGGGTGTCCTCTGGGGCCAACGTCCTGACTTTC.

This clone has just a few counts. The CDR3 protein is CASSPFRGNTEAFF. The CDR3 bases are TGTGCCAGCTCACCGTTTAGGGGGAACACTGAAGCTTTCTTT. The chain joins TRBV18 to TRBJ1-1; weak D call: TRBD1 (5 bases). V was shortened by 3 bases and J by 1 base, with 9 bases between the two germline ends. CDR1 and CDR2 from the germline V gene are KGHSH and LQKENI. This CDR3 spans 14 amino acids.

In its sample, this clone was seen a few times. This may stem from a read error, because a much larger clone lies one nucleotide away. The chain employs TRBV5-4 and TRBJ2-3, with TRBD1 as a possible D gene (5 bases). The germline CDR1 and CDR2 sequences are SGHNT and YYREEE (reference sequence). The CDR3 runs to 14 residues. Trimming took 4 bases from V and 2 from J, leaving 11 bases between them. CDR3 residues: CASSRDSTTDTQYF. CDR3 nucleotides: TGTGCCAGCAGCCGAGACAGCACCACAGATACGCAGTATTTT.

The V gene is TRBV4-3, the J gene TRBJ1-4; no firm D call. Germline CDR1 LGHNA, CDR2 YSLEER. Between the trimmed V and J ends, which lost 6 bases and 7 bases, there was a span of 18 bases. The CDR3 extends over 15 amino acids. The CDR3 DNA sequence: TGCGCCAGCAGTGGCGTAACTAGTCGGGGTGAAAAACTGTTTTTT. This sequence encodes CASSGVTSRGEKLFF.

The CDR3 reads CAFQGLDQPQHF. The CDR3 coding sequence is TGTGCCTTTCAGGGTCTGGATCAGCCCCAGCATTTT. J is TRBJ1-5 and V is TRBV30; perhaps TRBD1 as D (5 bases). CDR3 length: 12 residues. Germline CDR1 reads GTSNPN; CDR2 reads SVGIG (reference sequence). V lost 7 bases and J 5 bases, leaving 12 bases between the germline ends.

This clone turned up a few times. Other DNA sequences of this sample code for an identical CDR3. The chain recombines TRBV9 with TRBJ1-1; D is unresolved. V shed 0 bases and J shed 4 bases, with 7 bases lying between them. The V gene's germline CDR1 is SGDLS and CDR2 YYNGEE. CDR3 length: 13 amino acids. CDR3 DNA sequence: TGTGCCAGCAGCGTAGCCGCCGGCACTGAAGCTTTCTTT. It is translated as CASSVAAGTEAFF.

This clone was seen repeatedly, ten times or more. This rearrangement joins TRBV5-6 to TRBJ2-1, with a tentative D call TRBD2 (5 bases). This CDR3 region has 13 residues. V gave up 3 bases and J gave up 6 bases, with 10 bases separating them. CDR1 is SGHDT, CDR2 YYEEEE, per germline. The CDR3 nucleotides are TGTGCCAGCAGCTGGGGAGAGGGCAATGAGCAGTTCTTC. It is translated as CASSWGEGNEQFF.

The chain joins TRBV9 to TRBJ1-4; D unclear. The CDR3 is 13 amino acids. Germline assignment: CDR1 SGDLS and CDR2 YYNGEE. Trimming stripped 4 bases from V and 3 bases from J, with 7 bases between. CDR3 sequence reads: CASSPIANEKLFF. The CDR3 DNA reads TGTGCCAGCAGCCCCATAGCTAATGAAAAACTGTTTTTT.

The sample holds a few counts of this clone. The chain uses TRBV7-3 and TRBJ2-5; TRBD2 agrees at 12 bases. Germline CDR1 and CDR2: SGHTA and FQGTGA. CDR3 size: 14 residues. V trimming: 6 bases; J trimming: 5 bases; junction bases outside the gene matches: 4. CDR3 DNA: TGTGCCAGCAGGACTAGCGGGAGCGGTGAGACCCAGTACTTC. Translating gives CASRTSGSGETQYF.

This chain links TRBV5-1 with TRBJ2-5, with D hard to call. The germline CDR1 and CDR2 sequences are SGHRS and YFSETQ. There are 12 residues in the CDR3. V lost 0 bases and J lost 5, with 5 bases in between. The CDR3: CASSLAGETQYF. The CDR3 bases are TGCGCCAGCAGCTTGGCCGGGGAGACCCAGTACTTC.

This clone was seen a handful of times. This chain uses TRBV4-3 with TRBJ2-5; 7 bases are a match to TRBD2. Germline V lookup: CDR1 LGHNA, CDR2 YSLEER. CDR3 length: 16 residues. V gave up 0 bases and J gave up 2 bases; unmatched junction bases: 6. CDR3 nucleotide sequence: TGCGCCAGCAGCCAAGAAGGGAGCGGGACGCAAGAGACCCAGTACTTC. Residues: CASSQEGSGTQETQYF.

This chain joins TRBV9 and TRBJ2-3; D is possibly TRBD1 (6 bases). The CDR3 runs to 15 residues. Germline V gives CDR1 SGDLS, CDR2 YYNGEE. V was shortened by 3 bases and J by 0 bases, with 11 bases between the two germline ends. The CDR3 DNA is TGTGCCAGCAGCGCTAGACAGGTTAGCACAGATACGCAGTATTTT. Its protein product is CASSARQVSTDTQYF.

This clone appeared a few times. The chain joins TRBV4-1 to TRBJ2-1; 8 nucleotides agree with TRBD1. Germline values: CDR1 MGHRA, CDR2 YSYEKL. The CDR3 length is 15 residues. Trimming cost V 5 bases and J 6 bases; bases outside gene matches: 9. The CDR3 nucleotides read TGCGCCAGCAGCAACCGGGAACAGGGGGGCAATGAGCAGTTCTTC. Amino acids: CASSNREQGGNEQFF.

This clone came up a few times. This rearrangement joins TRBV29-1 to TRBJ2-3, with 13 positions matching TRBD2. V was clipped by 7 bases and J by 3 bases; unmatched bases: 4. The CDR3 has 14 residues. In germline, CDR1 is SQVTM, CDR2 ANQGSEA. This CDR3 is CSGETSGGTDTQYF. The CDR3, as DNA: TGCAGCGGGGAGACTAGCGGGGGGACAGATACGCAGTATTTT.

The table lists this clone with a few counts. The chain couples TRBV2 to TRBJ2-1; 9 positions agree with TRBD1. The CDR3 loop spans 15 amino acids. The junction had 9 bases not matched to a gene; V was cut back by 4 bases and J by 8 bases. Looked up from germline, CDR1 is SNHLY and CDR2 is FYNNEI. CDR3 region: CASSVNRGRFDEQFF. CDR3 DNA: TGTGCCAGCAGTGTAAACAGGGGGCGATTCGATGAGCAGTTCTTC.

This clone was observed a few times. The genes are TRBV9 and TRBJ2-3; TRBD2 might be the D (7 bases). V lost 0 bases and J 0 bases, leaving 8 bases between the germline ends. The germline V gene encodes CDR1 SGDLS and CDR2 YYNGEE. This CDR3 region has 15 residues. CDR3 protein: CASSVAGGSTDTQYF. The DNA for the CDR3 is TGTGCCAGCAGCGTAGCGGGGGGCAGCACAGATACGCAGTATTTT.

The chain is built from TRBV29-1 and TRBJ2-7; no clear D. Germline CDR1 reads SQVTM; CDR2 reads ANQGSEA. The length of the CDR3 is 11 residues. The V end was cut by 4 bases, the J end by 0 bases, with 4 bases between. This chain's CDR3 is CSVASSYEQYF. The CDR3, as DNA: TGCAGCGTTGCCAGCTCCTACGAGCAGTACTTC.

This sequence joins TRBV6-1 and TRBJ2-7, with TRBD1 identical over 10 bases. CDR1 is MNHNS and CDR2 is SASEGT in the germline V gene. This CDR3 has 16 amino acids. J lost 5 bases, V lost 2 bases, and 9 bases had no gene match. CDR3 residues: CASSEIYGTGVDEQYF. In DNA form, the CDR3 reads TGTGCCAGCAGTGAAATTTACGGGACAGGGGTGGACGAGCAGTACTTC.

This clone was picked up a small number of times. This chain links TRBV4-2 with TRBJ1-2; 7 bases align to TRBD1. Looked up from germline, CDR1 is LGHNA and CDR2 is YNFKEQ. Unmatched junction bases numbered 8, after V lost 0 bases and J lost 4 bases. The CDR3 spans 16 residues. CDR3 nucleotides: TGTGCCAGCAGCCAAGATGGGGGGACAGTTCTCTATGGCTACACCTTC. Translation gives CASSQDGGTVLYGYTF.

The rearrangement joins TRBV7-2 to TRBJ2-1; a weak D match, TRBD2 (6 bases). The CDR3 spans 13 residues. From germline, CDR1 is SGHTA and CDR2 FQGNSA. Trimming removed 5 bases at V and 9 bases at J, with 14 bases between. This chain's CDR3 is CASSLDSGREQFF. The CDR3 DNA is TGTGCCAGCAGCCTCGATAGCGGACGTGAGCAGTTCTTC.

The gene calls are TRBV5-1 and TRBJ2-7; perhaps TRBD1 as D (5 bases). V lost 0 bases to trimming and J lost 3 bases, with 10 bases between them. The germline V gene encodes CDR1 SGHRS and CDR2 YFSETQ. The CDR3 loop spans 14 amino acids. The CDR3 sequence is CASSLVPGNYEQYF. CDR3 DNA: TGCGCCAGCAGCTTGGTTCCAGGGAACTACGAGCAGTACTTC. The whole variable domain, remainder taken from reference TRBV5-1 and TRBJ2-7, is KAGVTQTPRYLIKTRGQQVTLSCSPISGHRSVSWYQQTPGQGLQFLFEYFSETQRNKGNFPGRFSGRQFSNSRSEMNVSTLELGDSALYLCASSLVPGNYEQYFGPGTRLTVT.

The rearrangement joins TRBV6-6 to TRBJ1-5; TRBD1 might be the D (5 bases). Germline-derived CDR1 and CDR2 are MNHNY and SVGAGI (reference sequence). The V end was cut by 9 bases, the J end by 6 bases, with 15 bases between. CDR3 length: 13 residues. CDR3 sequence reads: CASVVGEGQPQHF. The CDR3 DNA sequence: TGTGCCAGTGTTGTAGGGGAAGGTCAGCCCCAGCATTTT.

The V gene is TRBV9, the J gene TRBJ1-3; 9 bases are a match to TRBD1. CDR1 is SGDLS, CDR2 YYNGEE, per germline. J was trimmed by 1 base and V by 0 bases; bases with no gene match: 8. CDR3 size: 18 residues. CDR3 sequence reads: CASSVEGRGTGSGNTIYF. The DNA of the CDR3 is TGTGCCAGCAGCGTAGAAGGGCGGGGGACAGGGTCTGGAAACACCATATATTTT.

The table lists this clone with a few counts. V gene TRBV18 combines with J gene TRBJ1-2; D is perhaps TRBD1 (5 bases). Germline loops: CDR1 KGHSH, CDR2 LQKENI. The V gene lost 4 bases and the J gene lost 5 bases, with 11 bases spanning the gap. This CDR3 contains 13 residues. The CDR3 DNA follows: TGTGCCAGCTCACGGGACTCTTTATATGGCTACACCTTC. It is translated as CASSRDSLYGYTF. Combining the CDR3 with reference TRBV18 and TRBJ1-2 gives the whole variable domain NAGVMQNPRHLVRRRGQEARLRCSPMKGHSHVYWYRQLPEEGLKFMVYLQKENIIDESGMPKERFSAEFPKEGPSILRIQQVVRGDSAAYFCASSRDSLYGYTFGSGTRLTVV.